This T cell receptor (beta chain) was recovered during a study of blood T cell repertoires in COVID-19. Study at large: Spain, Italy and the United States supplied samples that represented acute and convalescent COVID-19.

The repertoire was sequenced with immunoSEQ multiplex PCR; TCRdb's copy has only in-frame clones and lacks some. The sample shows under 400,000 clones, roughly 86% of them seen only once. J was trimmed by 5 bases and V by 1 base; bases with no gene match: 7. The CDR3 runs 15 residues. The V gene's germline CDR1 is SGHVS and CDR2 FNYEAQ. This chain connects TRBV7-6 to TRBJ2-5; 7 bases agree with TRBD1. What was sequenced was peripheral blood. The source of this sequence is a woman aged 25 to 39 with COVID-19, enrolled during active disease. The CDR3 here is CASSLEATGIETQYF. CDR3 sequence (DNA): TGTGCCAGCAGCTTAGAAGCGACAGGGATCGAGACCCAGTACTTC.